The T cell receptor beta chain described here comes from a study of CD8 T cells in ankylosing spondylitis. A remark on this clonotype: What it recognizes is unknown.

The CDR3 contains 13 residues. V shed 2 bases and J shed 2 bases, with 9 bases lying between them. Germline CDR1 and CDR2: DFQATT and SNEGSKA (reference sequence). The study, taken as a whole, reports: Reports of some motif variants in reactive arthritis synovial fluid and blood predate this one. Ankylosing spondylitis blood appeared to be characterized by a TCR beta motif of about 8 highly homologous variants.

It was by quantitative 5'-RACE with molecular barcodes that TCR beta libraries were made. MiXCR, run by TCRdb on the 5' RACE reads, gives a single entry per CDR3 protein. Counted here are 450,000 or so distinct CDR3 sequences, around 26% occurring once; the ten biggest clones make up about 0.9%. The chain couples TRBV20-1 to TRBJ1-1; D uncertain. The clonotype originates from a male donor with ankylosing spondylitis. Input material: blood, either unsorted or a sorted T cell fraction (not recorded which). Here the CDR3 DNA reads TGCAGTGCTAGATTGGCAGTCAACACTGAAGCTTTCTTT. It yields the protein CSARLAVNTEAFF.